These T cell receptor beta chains were read from a single sample in a study of T-cell memory formation after mild COVID-19. TCRdb fed the 5' RACE reads into MiXCR, producing one record per CDR3 protein. This sample has about 270,000 distinct CDR3 sequences, with around 15% found just once. The material sequenced was PBMCs or a T cell subset sorted from them (not recorded which). Receptor source: a man aged 18 to 29 who had mild COVID-19 (a few samples of this study predate the infection). Cell type and time point are not known. Each CDR3 is given without its conserved first and last residue.

V gene,CDR3 protein
TRBV7-8,ASSSSRGYEETQY
TRBV5-1,ASSLGDRPDNEQF
TRBV29-1,SVSETGTPGELF
TRBV6-1,ASSLGTASGRTDTQY
TRBV20-1,SAASMSGGRRELF
TRBV27,ASTREPQGIYGYT
TRBV5-1,ASKISVASYEQY
TRBV7-2,ASSYRDRTYGYT
TRBV7-3,ASSPALGAGARTDTQY
TRBV6-4,ASSDAPGGSTDTQY
TRBV6-2/TRBV6-3,ARDRGPFGETQY
TRBV6-6,ASRVRQGSSYEQY
TRBV5-1,ASSPEAGADGYT
TRBV24-1,ATTNGPRGGGQTGYQPQH
TRBV4-1,ASSQGHGISSGANVLT
TRBV4-3,ASRRQGALGYT
TRBV27,ASSLRTTYEQY
TRBV12-3/TRBV12-4,ASTPGSGYYEQY
TRBV4-3,ASSQDSGGNQPQH
TRBV7-2,ASSLRLRGVETQY
TRBV6-2/TRBV6-3,ASRSRYAYNEQF
TRBV4-2,ASSQLGGNEQF
TRBV29-1,SVGPHRGANQPQH
TRBV6-5,ASSSPTGGKNIQY
TRBV2,ASRSGRGLETQY
TRBV4-1,ASSQASRDPDTQY
TRBV20-1,SAGQGRYEQY
TRBV5-1,ASTNNNEQF
TRBV5-1,ASSQDPGHGYNEQF
TRBV4-2,ASSQGGTEPTGELF
TRBV6-6,ASSWRGVNTEAF